A single sample is the source of the 32 T cell receptor beta chains below, sequenced in a study of T cell responses to AZD1222 COVID-19 vaccine. Clones were read by immunoSEQ multiplex PCR, and TCRdb kept only the in-frame ones, dropping some. The table has fewer than 130,000 clones, approximately 90% seen once. Specimen: peripheral blood, collected 28 days after the second AZD1222 dose. The receptors originated from an adult who received the AZD1222 COVID-19 vaccine.

This clone was seen repeatedly, ten times or more. DNA for the CDR3: TGTGCCAGCAGTGAATACGGACAGGGTAATTCACCCCTCCACTTT. It yields the protein CASSEYGQGNSPLHF. The chain employs TRBV2 and TRBJ1-6; 8 positions match TRBD1. V shed 2 bases and J 6 bases; nucleotides not matched to a gene: 3. This CDR3 has 15 residues. Germline V gives CDR1 SNHLY, CDR2 FYNNEI.

The chain joins TRBV14 to TRBJ2-7; tentative D call: TRBD2 (5 bases). V was pared by 1 base and J by 4 bases, with 20 bases between. The CDR3 has 17 residues. CDR1 and CDR2 (germline): SGHDN, FVKESK. The CDR3 here is CASSQGGPSLIQYEQYF. In DNA, the CDR3 is TGTGCCAGCAGCCAAGGCGGACCTAGCTTAATACAATACGAGCAGTACTTC.

The V call is TRBV10-2, the J call TRBJ2-7; 7 positions agree with TRBD1. The CDR3 contains 13 residues. The J segment lost 5 bases and the V segment lost 10 bases, leaving 11 bases of the junction unmatched. From germline, CDR1 is WSHSY and CDR2 SAAADI. As DNA, the CDR3 is TGCGCCACTGTAGACAGGGTCGGCGACGAGCAGTACTTC. Amino acid sequence: CATVDRVGDEQYF.

The chain carries TRBV18 and TRBJ1-4, with D hard to call. Trimming shortened V by 4 bases and J by 4 bases, and 16 bases separated the two germline ends. From germline, CDR1 is KGHSH and CDR2 LQKENI. This CDR3 has 16 residues. DNA of the CDR3: TGTGCCAGCTCACTCGATTCCCGCGCGGGTAATGAAAAACTGTTTTTT. It specifies CASSLDSRAGNEKLFF.

The count of this clone is one. The rearrangement uses TRBV6-6 and TRBJ2-7, with 9 bases identical to TRBD1. This CDR3 has 14 amino acids. CDR1 and CDR2 from the germline V gene are MNHNY and SVGAGI (reference sequence). The V and J ends lost 6 bases and 2 bases, in that order; junction bases with no gene match: 5. The CDR3 loop is CASSAGTGTYEQYF. The CDR3 coding sequence is TGTGCCAGCAGCGCCGGGACAGGGACCTACGAGCAGTACTTC.

CDR3 sequence (DNA): TGTGCCAGCAGTCGGGGCGGGAGCAGGTACGAGCAGTACTTC. This translates into CASSRGGSRYEQYF. This rearrangement joins TRBV27 to TRBJ2-7, with 7 positions matching TRBD2. This CDR3 region has 14 residues. Germline CDR1 MNHEY, CDR2 SMNVEV (reference sequence). J gave up 4 bases and V 5 bases, and 8 bases lay outside the gene matches.

The V call is TRBV24-1, the J call TRBJ2-2, with D hard to call. This CDR3 comprises 15 residues. Trimming removed 2 bases at V and 2 bases at J, with 8 bases between. Germline CDR1 KGHDR, CDR2 SFDVKD. The CDR3, as DNA: TGTGCCACCAGTGATTCTAGGGTCAACACCGGGGAGCTGTTTTTT. Protein: CATSDSRVNTGELFF.

The table lists this clone with a count of one. The chain uses TRBV2 and TRBJ2-2; maybe TRBD2 (5 bases). CDR3 length: 14 amino acids. In germline, CDR1 is SNHLY, CDR2 FYNNEI. Trimming left V 6 bases short and J 4 bases short, with 12 bases between. CDR3 nucleotide sequence: TGTGCCAGCAGGCCCGGACTGTCCACCGGGGAGCTGTTTTTT. Translation: CASRPGLSTGELFF. The variable domain in full, with the rest retrieved from reference TRBV2 and TRBJ2-2, is EPEVTQTPSHQVTQMGQEVILRCVPISNHLYFYWYRQILGQKVEFLVSFYNNEISEKSEIFDDQFSVERPDGSNFTLKIRSTKLEDSAMYFCASRPGLSTGELFFGEGSRLTVL.

The chain links TRBV5-1 to TRBJ2-7; 10 bases are a match to TRBD2. The V gene's germline CDR1 is SGHRS and CDR2 YFSETQ. With 1 base clipped from V and 4 bases from J, the junction kept 11 bases outside the gene matches. This CDR3 contains 17 residues. The CDR3 DNA reads as TGCGCCAGCAGCTTGTCGGGGGCTAGCGGGAGTTTGTACGAGCAGTACTTC. Protein sequence: CASSLSGASGSLYEQYF.

This clone came up once. The V and J genes are TRBV7-9 and TRBJ2-5; 9 bases map to TRBD1. J was trimmed by 5 bases and V by 0 bases; bases with no gene match: 10. The CDR3 consists of 17 residues. Germline V gene lookup returns CDR1 SEHNR and CDR2 FQNEAQ (reference sequence). CDR3 DNA: TGTGCCAGCAGCTTAGCCCTAGGGACAGGGTCAGGGGAGACCCAGTACTTC. This encodes CASSLALGTGSGETQYF.

This chain joins TRBV7-2 and TRBJ1-2; D gene ambiguous. The CDR3 totals 12 residues. Germline CDR1 reads SGHTA; CDR2 reads FQGNSA. Trimming shortened V by 3 bases and J by 7 bases, and 9 bases separated the two germline ends. CDR3 loop: CASSLELGGYTF. The CDR3 DNA follows: TGTGCCAGCAGCTTGGAGTTGGGTGGCTACACCTTC.

The chain has TRBV5-5 and TRBJ1-2; TRBD1 is a possible D gene (5 bases). The CDR3 runs 14 residues. Trimming cost V 0 bases and J 7 bases, with 13 bases left between them. CDR1 SGHKS and CDR2 YYEKEE come from the germline V gene (reference sequence). The CDR3 here is CASSLVGQGIGYTF. In DNA, the CDR3 is TGTGCCAGCAGCTTGGTAGGTCAGGGTATTGGCTACACCTTC.

The chain carries TRBV3-1 (or the pseudogene TRBV3-2) and TRBJ2-7, with 7 bases fitting TRBD2. This CDR3 region has 14 residues. V lost 0 bases, J lost 4 bases, and 3 bases stayed unmatched. Germline values: CDR1 LGHDT, CDR2 YNNKEL (reference sequence). CDR3 sequence reads: CASSQEGGLYEQYF. The CDR3, as DNA: TGTGCCAGCAGCCAAGAGGGGGGGTTGTACGAGCAGTACTTC.

The chain has TRBV7-9 and TRBJ1-6, with a possible D match to TRBD1 (5 bases). This CDR3 has 15 amino acids. V was pared by 1 base and J by 8 bases, with 12 bases between. Germline V CDR1 and CDR2: SEHNR, FQNEAQ (reference sequence). The CDR3 protein is CASSLERGRYSPLHF. As DNA, the CDR3 is TGTGCCAGCAGCTTAGAGAGGGGAAGATATTCACCCCTCCACTTT.

The J gene is TRBJ1-2, the V gene TRBV7-6; possible D gene TRBD1, 5 bases. Germline loops: CDR1 SGHVS, CDR2 FNYEAQ. V gave up 1 base and J gave up 4 bases, with 7 bases separating them. The CDR3 is 13 amino acids. For the CDR3, the DNA is TGTGCCAGCAGCTTAGAAGGGGCCTATGGCTACACCTTC. As protein: CASSLEGAYGYTF. The whole variable domain, remainder taken from reference TRBV7-6 and TRBJ1-2, is GAGVSQSPRYKVTKRGQDVALRCDPISGHVSLYWYRQALGQGPEFLTYFNYEAQQDKSGLPNDRFSAERPEGSISTLTIQRTEQRDSAMYRCASSLEGAYGYTFGSGTRLTVV.

This sequence joins TRBV6-1 and TRBJ2-7; D ambiguous. The CDR3 is 15 amino acids. The germline V gene has CDR1 MNHNS and CDR2 SASEGT. The V gene lost 2 bases and the J gene lost 3 bases, with 14 bases spanning the gap. CDR3 in DNA: TGTGCCAGCAGTGAATTGGGTCAATACGACTACGAGCAGTACTTC. Its translation: CASSELGQYDYEQYF.

This clone appeared once. The rearrangement joins TRBV6-5 to TRBJ1-6; D is uncertain. This CDR3 spans 12 amino acids. Trimming left V 8 bases short and J 7 bases short, with 9 bases between. Germline loops: CDR1 MNHEY, CDR2 SVGAGI. The CDR3 region is CASGWANSPLHF. For the CDR3, the DNA is TGTGCCAGCGGGTGGGCCAATTCACCCCTCCACTTT.

This chain connects TRBV2 to TRBJ2-5; 11 bases align to TRBD1. The CDR3 is 14 residues long. Germline CDR1 SNHLY, CDR2 FYNNEI. V dropped 6 bases and J dropped 4; count of bases not matched to a gene: 4. The CDR3 sequence is CASSGQGAGETQYF. In nucleotides, the CDR3 is TGTGCCAGCAGCGGACAGGGGGCGGGAGAGACCCAGTACTTC.

The rearrangement uses TRBV18 and TRBJ1-4, with no clear D. Trimming took 3 bases from V and 4 from J, leaving 12 bases between them. CDR3 length: 15 amino acids. Germline V lookup: CDR1 KGHSH, CDR2 LQKENI. CDR3 protein: CASSPQDGRNEKLFF. CDR3 DNA: TGTGCCAGCTCACCGCAGGACGGACGTAATGAAAAACTGTTTTTT.

The V gene is TRBV30, the J gene TRBJ2-7; unclear D gene. The CDR3 extends over 12 amino acids. Germline V gene data show CDR1 as GTSNPN and CDR2 as SVGIG (reference sequence). The germline V and J ends were trimmed by 2 bases and 1 base, with 6 bases remaining between them. CDR3 sequence: CAWSKGSYEQYF. DNA for the CDR3: TGTGCCTGGAGTAAGGGTTCCTACGAGCAGTACTTC.

The rearrangement joins TRBV5-3 to TRBJ1-2; D remains ambiguous. TRBV5-3 is treated as an ORF (open reading frame) with a function not yet certain. The length of the CDR3 is 10 residues. The V gene lost 0 bases and the J gene lost 8 bases, with 2 bases spanning the gap. The CDR3 protein is CARSLVGYTF. The CDR3 DNA follows: TGTGCCAGAAGCTTGGTCGGCTACACCTTC.

This CDR3 reads CASSLPGDLDEQYF. The CDR3 DNA is TGCGCCAGCAGCTTGCCGGGAGACCTCGACGAGCAGTACTTC. The chain links TRBV5-1 to TRBJ2-7; D might be TRBD2 (6 bases). The CDR3 length is 14 residues. Per the germline V gene, CDR1 is SGHRS and CDR2 is YFSETQ. V lost 1 base and J 5 bases, leaving 13 bases between the germline ends. Full variable domain (missing parts from reference TRBV5-1 and TRBJ2-7): KAGVTQTPRYLIKTRGQQVTLSCSPISGHRSVSWYQQTPGQGLQFLFEYFSETQRNKGNFPGRFSGRQFSNSRSEMNVSTLELGDSALYLCASSLPGDLDEQYFGPGTRLTVT.

The chain links TRBV5-1 to TRBJ1-2; tentatively, D is TRBD1 (6 bases). Germline V gene data show CDR1 as SGHRS and CDR2 as YFSETQ. V was trimmed by 0 bases and J by 4 bases, leaving 13 bases between them. This CDR3 contains 15 residues. CDR3 amino acids: CASSLEGGLGYGYTF. Here the CDR3 DNA reads TGCGCCAGCAGCTTGGAAGGGGGTCTCGGCTATGGCTACACCTTC.

This sequence joins TRBV5-6 and TRBJ2-2; 8 bases match TRBD2. With 4 bases clipped from V and 3 bases from J, the junction kept 8 bases outside the gene matches. This CDR3 has 16 residues. Germline V gene lookup returns CDR1 SGHDT and CDR2 YYEEEE. The CDR3: CASSVYSGTYTGELFF. The CDR3 DNA reads TGTGCCAGCAGCGTATATAGCGGGACCTACACCGGGGAGCTGTTTTTT.

V gene TRBV7-2 combines with J gene TRBJ1-1; D is unclear. The ends were cut back, 5 bases at V and 4 bases at J, with 20 bases in the middle. The V gene's germline CDR1 is SGHTA and CDR2 FQGNSA. This CDR3 comprises 16 residues. CDR3 amino acids: CASSTWISSGGTEAFF. As DNA, the CDR3 is TGTGCCAGCAGCACTTGGATTTCATCGGGTGGCACTGAAGCTTTCTTT.

The chain carries TRBV14 and TRBJ1-4; 10 positions match TRBD1. CDR3 length: 16 amino acids. Germline CDR1 SGHDN, CDR2 FVKESK. J lost 7 bases, V lost 3 bases, and 8 bases had no gene match. The DNA of the CDR3 is TGTGCCAGCAGCCACCGGGACAGGGGTTTACGTGAAAAACTGTTTTTT. Protein: CASSHRDRGLREKLFF.

By proportion, this clone is large. The chain joins TRBV4-1 to TRBJ2-7; 8 bases agree with TRBD1. V lost 2 bases and J lost 1; bases outside the gene matches: 7. The CDR3 covers 16 residues. Germline lookup yields CDR1 MGHRA and CDR2 YSYEKL. This CDR3 is CASSQSGTGGSYEQYF. For the CDR3, the DNA is TGCGCCAGCAGCCAATCCGGGACAGGAGGGTCCTACGAGCAGTACTTC.

The rearrangement links TRBV6-4 to TRBJ2-1; TRBD2 matches 12 bases. Germline CDR1 reads MRHNA; CDR2 reads SNTAGT. The ends lost 6 bases at V and 7 bases at J; junction bases unmatched: 13. The CDR3 covers 17 residues. The CDR3 nucleotides are TGTGCCAGCAGCCCATTCCTGTCCGGGACTAGCGGGAATGAGCAGTTCTTC. Translated, it gives CASSPFLSGTSGNEQFF.

In regard to this clone: The sample carries other DNA sequences with the same CDR3. The chain recombines TRBV7-9 with TRBJ1-5; D is undetermined. The CDR3 is made up of 13 amino acids. V lost 5 bases and J 1 base, leaving 6 bases between the germline ends. From germline, CDR1 is SEHNR and CDR2 FQNEAQ (reference sequence). In DNA, the CDR3 is TGTGCCAGCAGCATTAACAGCAATCAGCCCCAGCATTTT. Protein sequence: CASSINSNQPQHF.

This clone was seen just once. The rearrangement uses TRBV6-5 and TRBJ2-5; 7 nucleotides agree with TRBD2. Per the germline V gene, CDR1 is MNHEY and CDR2 is SVGAGI. This CDR3 is 14 amino acids long. With 0 bases clipped from V and 4 bases from J, the junction kept 2 bases outside the gene matches. The CDR3: CASSYSTSRETQYF. The DNA of the CDR3 is TGTGCCAGCAGTTACTCGACTAGCCGAGAGACCCAGTACTTC.

This rearrangement joins TRBV19 to TRBJ1-6; possible D gene TRBD1, 5 bases. The length of the CDR3 is 17 residues. Germline V gene data show CDR1 as LNHDA and CDR2 as SQIVND (reference sequence). Trimming took 1 base from V and 5 from J, leaving 15 bases between them. The CDR3 sequence: CASSIGSGGSDNSPLHF. The CDR3 DNA reads as TGTGCCAGTAGTATAGGATCCGGGGGGAGCGATAATTCACCCCTCCACTTT.

The gene calls are TRBV4-1 and TRBJ2-5; D is perhaps TRBD1 (6 bases). Germline CDR1 and CDR2: MGHRA and YSYEKL. The germline V and J ends were trimmed by 2 bases and 1 base, with 17 bases remaining between them. The CDR3 extends over 17 amino acids. The CDR3 loop is CASSQSPAGDLQETQYF. The CDR3 DNA reads TGCGCCAGCAGCCAATCCCCGGCAGGGGACCTCCAAGAGACCCAGTACTTC.